The 30 T cell receptor beta chains in this list originate from one sample, sequenced in a study of CD8+ T cells in alopecia areata. As for treatment: oral pan-JAK inhibitor, 5-10 mg twice daily. Extracted RNA was reverse transcribed, and the resulting cDNA served as sequencing template. The method was immunoSEQ multiplex PCR; TCRdb's version includes in-frame clones alone and lacks a portion of them. The repertoire holds hundreds of thousands of clones, with approximately 67% as singletons. Sample: CD4+ T cells sorted from blood, taken at week 44, from a patient treated with tofacitinib. The source of these receptors is a human donor with alopecia areata.

This clone was counted once. For the CDR3, the DNA is TGCAGCGTCCGGGAGGGAAACACCATATATTTT. Its translation: CSVREGNTIYF. The chain combines TRBV29-1 with TRBJ1-3; D unclear. Germline V gene data show CDR1 as SQVTM and CDR2 as ANQGSEA. CDR3 length: 11 amino acids. V was cut by 6 bases and J by 4 bases, with 7 bases left in between.

V is TRBV27 and J is TRBJ1-2, with a weak D call TRBD1 (5 bases). CDR3 length: 13 residues. Between the trimmed V and J ends, which lost 5 bases and 4 bases, there was a span of 11 bases. CDR1 is MNHEY, CDR2 SMNVEV, per germline (reference sequence). The CDR3 region has the DNA TGTGCCAGCAGTCACGACAGAGTCTATGGCTACACCTTC. Amino acid sequence: CASSHDRVYGYTF.

This clone was observed a handful of times. J is TRBJ1-1 and V is TRBV7-2, with D tentatively TRBD1 (5 bases). The germline V gene has CDR1 SGHTA and CDR2 FQGNSA. The CDR3 contains 15 residues. The V and J ends lost 6 bases and 9 bases respectively, with 23 bases between them. The CDR3 nucleotides are TGTGCCAGCAGTTGGGGGGGTTCAGTTGAAAAAAAAGCTTTCTTT. It encodes CASSWGGSVEKKAFF.

The V and J genes are TRBV11-2 and TRBJ2-3, with a tentative D call TRBD2 (6 bases). Deletions cut 1 base from V and 2 bases from J, with 10 bases between. Per the germline V gene, CDR1 is SGHAT and CDR2 is FQNNGV. This CDR3 is built from 15 residues. DNA of the CDR3: TGTGCCAGCAGCTTAGCGGCGGGACCCACAGATACGCAGTATTTT. It is translated as CASSLAAGPTDTQYF.

This chain uses TRBV30 with TRBJ1-1; no clear D gene. Trimming cost V 2 bases and J 4 bases, with 8 bases left between them. The germline V gene has CDR1 GTSNPN and CDR2 SVGIG (reference sequence). This CDR3 has 12 amino acids. The CDR3 sequence is CAWSWGVTEAFF. CDR3 sequence (DNA): TGTGCCTGGAGTTGGGGTGTCACTGAAGCTTTCTTT. Combining the CDR3 with reference TRBV30 and TRBJ1-1 gives the whole variable domain SQTIHQWPATLVQPVGSPLSLECTVEGTSNPNLYWYRQAAGRGLQLLFYSVGIGQISSEVPQNLSASRPQDRQFILSSKKLLLSDSGFYLCAWSWGVTEAFFGQGTRLTVV.

This clone has just one count. J is TRBJ2-1 and V is TRBV29-1; 7 bases fit TRBD2. Trimming took 5 bases from V and 1 from J; bases not matched to a gene: 8. Germline V CDR1 and CDR2: SQVTM, ANQGSEA. This CDR3 is built from 15 residues. This chain's CDR3 is CSVRGGGRSYNEQFF. The CDR3 DNA is TGCAGCGTTCGGGGCGGGGGTCGGTCCTACAATGAGCAGTTCTTC.

The CDR3 protein is CASSRVQGHYEQYF. The CDR3, as DNA: TGTGCCAGCAGCCGCGTACAGGGGCACTACGAGCAGTACTTC. The rearrangement joins TRBV14 to TRBJ2-7, with TRBD1 matching over 7 bases. Germline CDR1 reads SGHDN; CDR2 reads FVKESK. Losses at the gene ends were 4 bases for V and 3 bases for J; bases not matched to a gene: 6. The CDR3 runs 14 residues.

V usage is TRBV30 and J usage is TRBJ1-2, with no clear D. Deletions cut 0 bases from V and 1 base from J, with 9 bases between. The V gene's germline CDR1 is GTSNPN and CDR2 SVGIG (reference sequence). The CDR3 totals 14 residues. CDR3 residues: CAWSVRLVNYGYTF. The CDR3 DNA sequence: TGTGCCTGGAGTGTAAGACTGGTTAACTATGGCTACACCTTC.

In this sample, this clone turned up a few times. The genes are TRBV10-3 and TRBJ2-3, with D tentatively TRBD1 (5 bases). The CDR3 covers 14 residues. Germline V CDR1 and CDR2: ENHRY, SYGVKD. The V gene lost 2 bases and the J gene lost 2 bases, with 8 bases spanning the gap. DNA for the CDR3: TGTGCCATCAGTGAGGACAGTGTCACAGATACGCAGTATTTT. This translates into CAISEDSVTDTQYF.

The chain combines TRBV7-9 with TRBJ1-1; weak D call: TRBD1 (5 bases). Trimming cost V 0 bases and J 0 bases, with 8 bases left between them. This CDR3 is 15 amino acids long. Germline V lookup: CDR1 SEHNR, CDR2 FQNEAQ (reference sequence). The CDR3 is CASSLADILNTEAFF. As DNA, the CDR3 is TGTGCCAGCAGCTTAGCGGACATCCTGAACACTGAAGCTTTCTTT.

This clone was counted only a few times. This chain joins TRBV29-1 and TRBJ2-5; D unclear. The CDR3 totals 10 residues. The germline CDR1 and CDR2 sequences are SQVTM and ANQGSEA. V gave up 5 bases and J gave up 7 bases, with 8 bases separating them. CDR3 sequence (DNA): TGCAGCGTTTTATCGGCGACCCAGTACTTC. Its translation is CSVLSATQYF. The full variable domain, completed using reference TRBV29-1 and TRBJ2-5, is SAVISQKPSRDICQRGTSLTIQCQVDSQVTMMFWYRQQPGQSLTLIATANQGSEATYESGFVIDKFPISRPNLTFSTLTVSNMSPEDSSIYLCSVLSATQYFGPGTRLLVL.

This clone showed up just a few times. J is TRBJ2-7 and V is TRBV7-3, with TRBD2 as a possible D gene (6 bases). Per germline, CDR1 SGHTA and CDR2 FQGTGA. CDR3 length: 13 residues. The ends were cut back, 0 bases at V and 3 bases at J, with 6 bases in the middle. CDR3: CASSLTEGYEQYF. CDR3 sequence (DNA): TGTGCCAGCAGCTTAACGGAGGGCTACGAGCAGTACTTC.

The chain employs TRBV30 and TRBJ1-5; perhaps TRBD1 as D (6 bases). V lost 3 bases and J lost 4, with 13 bases in between. Germline V CDR1 and CDR2: GTSNPN, SVGIG (reference sequence). The CDR3 contains 14 residues. The CDR3 DNA follows: TGTGCCTGGAGCGCAACAGGGTCTAATCAGCCCCAGCATTTT. This gives the protein CAWSATGSNQPQHF. The whole variable domain, filled in from reference TRBV30 and TRBJ1-5, reads SQTIHQWPATLVQPVGSPLSLECTVEGTSNPNLYWYRQAAGRGLQLLFYSVGIGQISSEVPQNLSASRPQDRQFILSSKKLLLSDSGFYLCAWSATGSNQPQHFGDGTRLSIL.

The rearrangement uses TRBV7-6 and TRBJ2-5; 7 bases are shared with TRBD2. J gave up 4 bases and V 2 bases, and 7 bases lay outside the gene matches. The CDR3 consists of 15 residues. The germline gives CDR1 SGHVS, CDR2 FNYEAQ. The CDR3 bases are TGTGCCAGCAGCTTATTAGCAGGGAGGGTAGAGACCCAGTACTTC. Protein: CASSLLAGRVETQYF.

This clone was detected a few times. The V and J genes are TRBV29-1 and TRBJ2-1; 9 bases map to TRBD1. This CDR3 is 13 amino acids long. Germline CDR1 SQVTM, CDR2 ANQGSEA. The V gene end was trimmed by 8 bases and the J gene end by 9 bases; junction bases not matched to a gene: 11. CDR3 in amino acids: CSFTGQGGGEQFF. The DNA for the CDR3 is TGCAGCTTCACGGGACAGGGCGGTGGTGAGCAGTTCTTC.

The chain recombines TRBV15 with TRBJ1-4; no clear D. The CDR3 runs to 16 residues. Trimming pared 0 bases from V and 8 bases from J, leaving 16 bases between. Germline V CDR1 and CDR2: LNHNV, YYDKDF (reference sequence). CDR3 protein: CATSRDGRRGGEKLFF. CDR3 coding DNA: TGTGCCACCAGCAGAGATGGAAGGCGGGGAGGGGAAAAACTGTTTTTT. Filled out from reference TRBV15 and TRBJ1-4, the complete variable domain reads DAMVIQNPRYQVTQFGKPVTLSCSQTLNHNVMYWYQQKSSQAPKLLFHYYDKDFNNEADTPDNFQSRRPNTSFCFLDIRSPGLGDTAMYLCATSRDGRRGGEKLFFGSGTQLSVL.

The V call is TRBV4-3, the J call TRBJ2-2; D is unresolved. CDR1 is LGHNA and CDR2 is YSLEER in the germline V gene. Trimming removed 5 bases at V and 8 bases at J, with 9 bases between. CDR3 length: 12 residues. The CDR3 here is CASSKGFGELFF. The CDR3 DNA reads TGCGCCAGCAGCAAGGGCTTTGGGGAGCTGTTTTTT.

This clone is a singleton in its sample. The chain couples TRBV30 to TRBJ1-6; 7 bases map to TRBD1. CDR1 is GTSNPN, CDR2 SVGIG, per germline (reference sequence). This CDR3 has 14 amino acids. After removal of 2 bases from V and 9 bases from J, the junction contained 7 bases not matched to a gene. The CDR3 loop reads CAWSRTRDSSPLHF. The CDR3 DNA reads TGTGCCTGGAGTAGGACTCGGGACAGTTCACCCCTCCACTTT.

This chain connects TRBV29-1 to TRBJ1-1, with 8 positions matching TRBD1. V trimming: 6 bases; J trimming: 1 base; junction bases outside the gene matches: 10. Germline V gene sequence: CDR1 SQVTM, CDR2 ANQGSEA. The CDR3 totals 15 residues. The CDR3: CSVTGGRASNTEAFF. CDR3 nucleotide sequence: TGCAGCGTCACAGGGGGGCGAGCCTCGAACACTGAAGCTTTCTTT.

V is TRBV20-1 and J is TRBJ2-1; tentatively, D is TRBD1 (8 bases). Per the germline V gene, CDR1 is DFQATT and CDR2 is SNEGSKA (reference sequence). V dropped 4 bases and J dropped 12 bases, with 10 bases sitting between them. The CDR3 sequence is 10 residues long. The CDR3 nucleotides are TGCAGTGCTAACAGGGGGGGGCAGTTCTTC. Translated, it gives CSANRGGQFF.

This clone was seen ten or more times. The CDR3 protein is CASSGGPLAGNTGELFF. In DNA, the CDR3 is TGTGCCAGCAGCGGGGGACCACTAGCGGGGAACACCGGGGAGCTGTTTTTT. The chain uses TRBV9 and TRBJ2-2; 9 bases line up with TRBD2. V was pared by 3 bases and J by 1 base, with 7 bases of the junction left unmatched. This CDR3 has 17 amino acids. Germline V gene data show CDR1 as SGDLS and CDR2 as YYNGEE.

The chain is built from TRBV11-3 and TRBJ2-5; D gene ambiguous. The CDR3 is made up of 13 amino acids. V was trimmed by 5 bases and J by 0 bases, leaving 7 bases between them. The germline V gene encodes CDR1 SGHNT and CDR2 YENEEA. CDR3 in amino acids: CASSPGHQETQYF. The CDR3 coding sequence is TGTGCCAGCAGCCCCGGGCACCAAGAGACCCAGTACTTC.

CDR3: CASSPRQGGQETQYF. The DNA for the CDR3 is TGTGCCAGCAGCCCGCGACAGGGGGGCCAAGAGACCCAGTACTTC. The rearrangement joins TRBV7-2 to TRBJ2-5; 9 bases match TRBD1. V was clipped by 5 bases and J by 1 base; unmatched bases: 5. This CDR3 has 15 residues. Germline loops: CDR1 SGHTA, CDR2 FQGNSA. Drawing the rest from reference TRBV7-2 and TRBJ2-5, the complete variable domain is GAGVSQSPSNKVTEKGKDVELRCDPISGHTALYWYRQSLGQGLEFLIYFQGNSAPDKSGLPSDRFSAERTGGSVSTLTIQRTQQEDSAVYLCASSPRQGGQETQYFGPGTRLLVL.

The rearrangement links TRBV4-1 to TRBJ1-4; no definite D call. Germline-derived CDR1 and CDR2 are MGHRA and YSYEKL. The CDR3 length is 14 residues. V lost 0 bases and J lost 7, with 9 bases in between. The CDR3, as DNA: TGCGCCAGCAGCCAAGATCAGCAGTTTGAAAAACTGTTTTTT. This translates into CASSQDQQFEKLFF.

This clone was seen once. The chain recombines TRBV15 with TRBJ2-3, with D possibly matching TRBD1 (6 bases). V lost 4 bases and J 4 bases, leaving 18 bases between the germline ends. CDR1 and CDR2 from the germline V gene are LNHNV and YYDKDF (reference sequence). The CDR3 totals 16 residues. The CDR3 bases are TGTGCCACCAGCACCAATCCGGGACAAGGGGCAGATACGCAGTATTTT. Its protein is CATSTNPGQGADTQYF.

This chain links TRBV30 with TRBJ1-2, with D possibly TRBD1 on 6 matching bases. The ends were cut back, 2 bases at V and 4 bases at J, with 20 bases in the middle. CDR3 size: 16 residues. Germline V gene sequence: CDR1 GTSNPN, CDR2 SVGIG (reference sequence). The DNA of the CDR3 is TGTGCCTGGAGTACGGTGAACAGGGATCCCCTCTATGGCTACACCTTC. This codes for CAWSTVNRDPLYGYTF.

The V gene is TRBV4-3, the J gene TRBJ2-6; D is undetermined. CDR1 and CDR2 (germline): LGHNA, YSLEER. This CDR3 region has 14 residues. Trimming removed 0 bases from V and 2 bases from J, with 2 bases in between. CDR3 DNA: TGCGCCAGCAGCCAAGAGCCTGGGGCCAACGTCCTGACTTTC. This sequence encodes CASSQEPGANVLTF.

This chain links TRBV5-1 with TRBJ2-2; TRBD2 matches 13 bases. Germline V gene sequence: CDR1 SGHRS, CDR2 YFSETQ. The CDR3 covers 16 residues. V shed 4 bases and J 4 bases; nucleotides not matched to a gene: 4. The CDR3 nucleotides are TGCGCCAGCAGCCCAGGGACTAGCGGGACCACCGGGGAGCTGTTTTTT. Translation: CASSPGTSGTTGELFF.

J is TRBJ1-5 and V is TRBV18; D is perhaps TRBD1 (6 bases). The V and J ends lost 3 bases and 3 bases respectively, with 12 bases between them. Germline CDR1 is KGHSH and CDR2 is LQKENI. The CDR3 spans 15 residues. The CDR3 DNA reads as TGTGCCAGCTCACCTACGGGGGGGCTCAATCAGCCCCAGCATTTT. As protein: CASSPTGGLNQPQHF.

The chain employs TRBV30 and TRBJ1-5; the D gene is possibly TRBD1 (5 bases). CDR1 is GTSNPN and CDR2 is SVGIG in the germline V gene (reference sequence). This CDR3 is built from 15 residues. V dropped 2 bases and J dropped 0 bases, with 11 bases sitting between them. This CDR3 reads CAWSPIGGSNQPQHF. CDR3 nucleotides: TGTGCCTGGAGTCCAATTGGGGGTAGCAATCAGCCCCAGCATTTT. The full variable domain, in which reference TRBV30 and TRBJ1-5 provide the parts outside the CDR3, is SQTIHQWPATLVQPVGSPLSLECTVEGTSNPNLYWYRQAAGRGLQLLFYSVGIGQISSEVPQNLSASRPQDRQFILSSKKLLLSDSGFYLCAWSPIGGSNQPQHFGDGTRLSIL.